This T cell receptor (beta chain) originates from a study of T and B cells in COVID-19 patients. Study overall: In the active-infection cohort, about 90% of the roughly 20 patients had comorbidities linked to unfavorable COVID-19 outcome.

BIOMED2 TRB-A/B primer pools were used in multiplex TRB PCR. TCRdb reprocessed the multiplex PCR reads via MiXCR and lists one record per CDR3 protein. The table records 4,000 or so distinct CDR3 sequences, under 30% of them present only once. Each TRB amplification used about 250-550 ng of genomic DNA from blood. By frequency in the sample, this clonotype is medium-sized. Its specificity is not known. The V end lost 6 bases, the J end lost 0 bases, and 15 bases lay between the germline ends. The CDR3 consists of 16 residues. The study, taken as a whole, reports: Patients with COVID-19 reportedly showed strongly skewed T cell receptor beta variable and joining gene usage. At recovery TRB diversity and richness exceeded healthy donors, after highly clonal active COVID-19 repertoires.

This chain joins TRBV12-3 or TRBV12-4 and TRBJ1-5; a possible D gene is TRBD1 (6 bases). The sequenced sample consisted of blood. This TCR was sampled from a human donor with active COVID-19. The CDR3 DNA sequence: TGTGCCAGCAGCAACCCTGGACAGTATAGCAATCAGCCCCAGCATTTT. Translated: CASSNPGQYSNQPQHF.